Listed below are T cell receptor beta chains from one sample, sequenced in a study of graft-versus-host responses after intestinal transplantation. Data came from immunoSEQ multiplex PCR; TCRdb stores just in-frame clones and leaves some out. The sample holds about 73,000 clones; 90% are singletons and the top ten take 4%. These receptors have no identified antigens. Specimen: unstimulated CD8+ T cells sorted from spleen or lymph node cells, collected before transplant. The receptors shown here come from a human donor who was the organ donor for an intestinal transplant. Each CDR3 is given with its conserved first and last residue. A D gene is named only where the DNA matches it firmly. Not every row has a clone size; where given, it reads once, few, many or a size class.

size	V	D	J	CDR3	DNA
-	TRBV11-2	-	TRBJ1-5	CASSLSPYGQPQHF	TGTGCCAGCAGCCTATCCCCATACGGTCAGCCCCAGCATTTT
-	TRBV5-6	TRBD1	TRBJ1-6	CASRQGQGSGGANSPLHF	TGTGCCAGCAGACAGGGACAGGGGTCGGGTGGAGCTAATTCACCCCTCCACTTT
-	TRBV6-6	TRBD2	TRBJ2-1	CASSSLRAGGYNEQFF	TGTGCCAGCAGTTCCCTTAGGGCGGGGGGGTACAATGAGCAGTTCTTC
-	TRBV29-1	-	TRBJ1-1	CSAWAIQGEAFF	TGCAGCGCCTGGGCGATCCAAGGCGAAGCTTTCTTT
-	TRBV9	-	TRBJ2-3	CASSVDPITDTQYF	TGTGCCAGCAGCGTAGATCCCATCACAGATACGCAGTATTTT
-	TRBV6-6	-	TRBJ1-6	CASSKNSPLHF	TGTGCCAGCTCAAAAAATTCACCCCTCCACTTT
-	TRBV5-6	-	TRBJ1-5	CASTRYRASNQPQHF	TGTGCCAGCACCAGGTACAGGGCCAGCAATCAGCCCCAGCATTTT
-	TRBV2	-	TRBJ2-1	CASSGRRGLDEQFF	TGTGCCAGCAGTGGTCGAAGGGGCCTTGATGAGCAGTTCTTC
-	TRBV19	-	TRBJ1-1	CASIMNTEAFF	TGTGCCAGTATCATGAACACTGAAGCTTTCTTT
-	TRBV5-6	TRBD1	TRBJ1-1	CASSLGTGGTEAFF	TGTGCCAGCAGCCTCGGGACAGGGGGCACTGAAGCTTTCTTT
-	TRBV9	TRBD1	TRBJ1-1	CASSGRQGSRTEAFF	TGTGCCAGCAGCGGACGACAGGGGAGTCGCACTGAAGCTTTCTTT
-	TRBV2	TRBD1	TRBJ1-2	CASTLRQGALGYTF	TGTGCCAGCACATTACGGCAGGGGGCATTAGGCTACACCTTC
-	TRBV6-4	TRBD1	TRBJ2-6	CASSDEEGQGPETNVLTF	TGTGCCAGCAGTGACGAGGAAGGACAGGGCCCGGAGACCAACGTCCTGACTTTC
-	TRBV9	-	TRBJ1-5	CASSVGGWLQPQHF	TGTGCCAGCAGCGTAGGGGGCTGGCTTCAGCCCCAGCATTTT
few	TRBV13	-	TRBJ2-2	CASSQGVNTGELFF	TGTGCCAGCTCACAAGGAGTAAACACCGGGGAGCTGTTTTTT
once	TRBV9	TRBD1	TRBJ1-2	CASSARDSKNRPYGYTF	TGTGCCAGCAGCGCCCGGGACAGCAAGAACCGCCCCTATGGCTACACCTTC
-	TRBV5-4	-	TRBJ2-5	CASSFAGAAQETQYF	TGTGCCAGCAGCTTCGCGGGGGCTGCACAAGAGACCCAGTACTTC
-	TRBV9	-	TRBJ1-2	CASSARTVGYGYTF	TGTGCCAGCAGCGCCAGGACAGTAGGGTATGGCTACACCTTC
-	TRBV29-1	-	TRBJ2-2	CSVDSQGNTGELFF	TGCAGCGTTGATAGCCAGGGAAACACCGGGGAGCTGTTTTTT
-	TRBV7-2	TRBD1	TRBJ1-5	CASSLGVGQINSNQPQHF	TGTGCCAGCAGCTTAGGGGTGGGACAGATCAATAGCAATCAGCCCCAGCATTTT
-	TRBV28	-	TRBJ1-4	CASSLTVATNEKLFF	TGTGCCAGCAGTTTGACAGTTGCAACTAATGAAAAACTGTTTTTT
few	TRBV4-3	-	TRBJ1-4	CASSQTPGFPNEKLFF	TGCGCCAGCAGCCAAACCCCGGGATTTCCTAATGAAAAACTGTTTTTT
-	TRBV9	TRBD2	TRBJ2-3	CASSARGALILTDTQYF	TGTGCCAGCAGCGCGCGGGGGGCACTAATATTAACAGATACGCAGTATTTT
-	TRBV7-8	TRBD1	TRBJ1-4	CASSSTDRGLRKLFF	TGTGCCAGCAGCTCTACGGACAGGGGGCTACGAAAACTGTTTTTT
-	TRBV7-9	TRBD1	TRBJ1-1	CASSHGDRDTEAFF	TGTGCCAGCAGCCACGGGGACAGGGACACTGAAGCTTTCTTT
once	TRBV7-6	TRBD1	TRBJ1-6	CASSLRGGVSYNSPLHF	TGTGCCAGCAGCTTACGAGGGGGCGTCTCCTATAATTCACCCCTCCACTTT
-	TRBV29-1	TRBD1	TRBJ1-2	CSVDDRGHGYTF	TGCAGCGTTGATGACAGGGGCCATGGCTACACCTTC
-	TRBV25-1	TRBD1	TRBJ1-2	CASSGLLRQGANFYGYTF	TGTGCCAGCAGTGGGTTACTTCGACAGGGGGCGAACTTCTATGGCTACACCTTC
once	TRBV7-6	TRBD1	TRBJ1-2	CASSEKGQGINYGYTF	TGTGCCAGCAGCGAGAAAGGACAGGGGATTAACTATGGCTACACCTTC
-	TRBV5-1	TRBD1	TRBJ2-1	CASRNRDRGHNEQFF	TGCGCCAGCAGAAACCGGGACAGGGGTCACAATGAGCAGTTCTTC
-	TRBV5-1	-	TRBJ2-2	CASSLVPTSNTGELFF	TGCGCCAGCAGCTTGGTTCCAACTTCGAACACCGGGGAGCTGTTTTTT
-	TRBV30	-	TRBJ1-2	CAWTLNLSGLYGYTF	TGTGCCTGGACTTTAAACCTCTCAGGCCTCTATGGCTACACCTTC
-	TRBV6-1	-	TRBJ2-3	CASSENGGFTDTQYF	TGTGCCAGCAGTGAAAACGGCGGGTTCACAGATACGCAGTATTTT
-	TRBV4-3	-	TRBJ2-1	CASSQVLQGGYNEQFF	TGCGCCAGCAGCCAAGTGCTTCAGGGGGGTTACAATGAGCAGTTCTTC
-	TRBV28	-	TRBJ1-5	CASSTTEGDTIMSNQPQHF	TGTGCCAGCAGCACAACAGAGGGGGACACGATAATGAGCAATCAGCCCCAGCATTTT
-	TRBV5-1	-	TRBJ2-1	CASSLGGRGASPYNEQFF	TGCGCCAGCAGCTTGGGGGGCCGGGGGGCCTCGCCCTACAATGAGCAGTTCTTC
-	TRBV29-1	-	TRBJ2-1	CSVVYSSDEQFF	TGCAGCGTTGTTTATAGCAGCGATGAGCAGTTCTTC
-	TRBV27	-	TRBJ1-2	CASSLVHSNYGYTF	TGTGCCAGCAGTTTAGTCCACAGTAACTATGGCTACACCTTC
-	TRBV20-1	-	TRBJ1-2	CSAPWENGYTF	TGCAGTGCCCCCTGGGAGAATGGCTACACCTTC
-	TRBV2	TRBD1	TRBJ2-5	CANLGQDHQETQYF	TGTGCCAACTTGGGACAGGACCACCAAGAGACCCAGTACTTC
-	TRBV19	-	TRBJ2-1	CASTSPFGEYNEQFF	TGTGCCAGTACTTCTCCGTTCGGGGAGTACAATGAGCAGTTCTTC
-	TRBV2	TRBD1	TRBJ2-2	CASRPGTDYTGELFF	TGTGCCAGCAGGCCCGGGACAGACTACACCGGGGAGCTGTTTTTT
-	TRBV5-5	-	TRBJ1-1	CASSLNRDTYFFEAFF	TGTGCCAGCAGCTTAAACCGGGACACTTACTTTTTTGAAGCTTTCTTT
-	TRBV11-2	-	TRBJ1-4	CASSLSPGGNEKLFF	TGTGCCAGCAGCTTAAGTCCGGGAGGAAATGAAAAACTGTTTTTT
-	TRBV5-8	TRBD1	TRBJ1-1	CASSRGLGGEAFF	TGTGCCAGCAGCAGGGGGCTTGGTGGTGAAGCTTTCTTT
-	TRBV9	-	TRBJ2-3	CASSVAVRGTDTQYF	TGTGCCAGCAGCGTAGCGGTTCGTGGCACAGATACGCAGTATTTT
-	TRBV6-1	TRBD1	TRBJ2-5	CASSEMEGQGGETQYF	TGTGCCAGCAGTGAAATGGAAGGACAGGGGGGAGAGACCCAGTACTTC
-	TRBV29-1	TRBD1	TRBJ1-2	CSVEILDRRFYGYTF	TGCAGCGTTGAAATCTTGGACAGGCGCTTCTATGGCTACACCTTC
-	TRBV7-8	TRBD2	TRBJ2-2	CASSLGTSGGAELFF	TGTGCCAGCAGCCTCGGGACTAGCGGGGGGGCAGAGCTGTTTTTT
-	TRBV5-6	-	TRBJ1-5	CASSDGVAGAVQPQHF	TGTGCCAGCAGCGACGGGGTCGCAGGGGCTGTCCAGCCCCAGCATTTT
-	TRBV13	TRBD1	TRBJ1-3	CASSLGPGQGFSGNTIYF	TGTGCCAGCAGCTTAGGTCCGGGACAGGGGTTCTCTGGAAACACCATATATTTT